Listed below are T cell receptor beta chains from one sample, sequenced in a study of shared clonotypes between healthy human individuals. TCRdb's copy holds only in-frame clones and misses some; the assay was immunoSEQ multiplex PCR. The repertoire has about 560,000 clones, 70% to 80% of them found once; the top ten carry about 12%. Source material: PBMCs. The receptors stem from a woman aged 35 to 49 in good health. Some clones in this sample may be carry-over from other donors' samples. CDR3s include the opening cysteine and the closing phenylalanine or tryptophan. The order of the fields is V gene, clone size, J gene, D gene, CDR3 DNA, CDR3 protein. A D gene is named only where the DNA matches it firmly. Clone size appears in some rows only: once, few, many, or a class for an expanded clone.

TRBV28,-,TRBJ1-2,TRBD1,TGTGCCAGCATCGAGGGACAGTCAGCCTTCTATGGCTACACCTTC,CASIEGQSAFYGYTF
TRBV28,-,TRBJ2-5,-,TGTGCCAGCAGTTTAAGAAGCGAGACCCAGTACTTC,CASSLRSETQYF
TRBV4-1,few,TRBJ2-1,TRBD2,TGCGCCAGCAGCCCCGGACTAGCGGGAGTCAATGAGCAGTTCTTC,CASSPGLAGVNEQFF
TRBV6-1,-,TRBJ2-1,TRBD2,TGTGCCAGCACTGGGACTAGCGAGTCTCAGGGGGAGCAGTTCTTC,CASTGTSESQGEQFF
TRBV11-2,-,TRBJ2-1,TRBD2,TGTGCCAGCAGCCAAGGGGGACTAGAGGACCATGAGCAGTTCTTC,CASSQGGLEDHEQFF
TRBV6-6,-,TRBJ2-1,-,TGTGCCAGCAGTTACGGGGGAAATGAGCAGTTCTTC,CASSYGGNEQFF
TRBV27,-,TRBJ2-1,TRBD2,TGTGCCAGCAGTTTGGGGACTAGCGGGAGTCATGAGCAGTTCTTC,CASSLGTSGSHEQFF
TRBV30,once,TRBJ2-7,TRBD1,TGTGCCTGGGATCGAGCCCTCACCGGGACAGGGACGTCCTACGAGCAGTACTTC,CAWDRALTGTGTSYEQYF
TRBV2,few,TRBJ1-1,TRBD1,TGTGCCAGCAGTGAACAGGGGGAAGTAGCTTTCTTT,CASSEQGEVAFF
TRBV28,-,TRBJ2-2,TRBD1,TGTGCCAGCAGTGGTACAGGGGGCATCACCGGGGAGCTGTTTTTT,CASSGTGGITGELFF
TRBV13,-,TRBJ2-7,TRBD2,TGTGCCAGCAGCACAGGACTAGCCTCGGGGGAGCAGTACTTC,CASSTGLASGEQYF
TRBV4-1,many,TRBJ2-5,TRBD1,TGCGCCAGCAGCCAAGAAGCCGGGACAGGCGGTGAGACCCAGTACTTC,CASSQEAGTGGETQYF
TRBV18,-,TRBJ2-1,-,TGTGCCAGCTCACCATATGCGGAGAAGAATGAGCAGTTCTTC,CASSPYAEKNEQFF
TRBV5-4,few,TRBJ2-5,-,TGTGCCAGCAGCTTGAAGAGGGCACAAGAGACCCAGTACTTC,CASSLKRAQETQYF
TRBV11-2,-,TRBJ2-7,-,TGTGCCAGCAGCTTCCTGCAGGGGTTCTCCTACGAGCAGTACTTC,CASSFLQGFSYEQYF
TRBV27,once,TRBJ2-2,-,TGTGCCAGCAGTTTATCGAGGGGGGTTTGGAACACCGGGGAGCTGTTTTTT,CASSLSRGVWNTGELFF
TRBV5-1,once,TRBJ2-7,TRBD2,TGCGCCAGCAATAGCGGGAGCAGGTACGAGCAGTACTTC,CASNSGSRYEQYF
TRBV5-1,few,TRBJ2-5,TRBD1,TGCGCCAGCAGCTCGGCCGGGACAGGGCAAGAGACCCAGTACTTC,CASSSAGTGQETQYF
TRBV19,once,TRBJ1-5,-,TGTGCCAGTAGCCCAACACAGGGAGGCAATCAGCCCCAGCATTTT,CASSPTQGGNQPQHF
TRBV6-1,-,TRBJ2-7,-,TGTGCCAGCCTGGACTTGATGGTCCACGAGCAGTACTTC,CASLDLMVHEQYF
TRBV5-4,-,TRBJ2-7,-,TGTGCCAGCAGCACTTACCCAGGCGAGCAGTACTTC,CASSTYPGEQYF
TRBV27,-,TRBJ2-1,-,TGTGCCAGCAGTTTACTAGCGCGAACCTACAATGAGCAGTTCTTC,CASSLLARTYNEQFF
TRBV7-8,-,TRBJ2-1,TRBD2,TGTGCCAGCAGCCACGGACTAGCGGGAGCTGAAGAGCAGTTCTTC,CASSHGLAGAEEQFF
TRBV9,-,TRBJ2-3,TRBD2,TGTGCCAGCAGCGTAGCGGCGGGAGGAATAGATACGCAGTATTTT,CASSVAAGGIDTQYF
TRBV7-2,once,TRBJ2-7,-,TGTGCCAGCAGCTTATCCGGGGGACCCTACGAGCAGTACTTC,CASSLSGGPYEQYF
TRBV6-1,-,TRBJ2-5,TRBD2,TGTGCCAGCAGTGAATTGGCGGGAGGGGGAGAGACCCAGTACTTC,CASSELAGGGETQYF
TRBV4-1,once,TRBJ1-2,TRBD1,TGCGCCAGCAGCCAAGATGGCAGGGGGACAGGCGGCTACACCTTC,CASSQDGRGTGGYTF
TRBV14,-,TRBJ2-7,TRBD1,TGTGCCAGCAGCCCAGAGTGGACAGGGGCGACCTACGAGCAGTACTTC,CASSPEWTGATYEQYF
TRBV25-1,-,TRBJ2-7,TRBD1,TGTGCCAGCATGACCGGGACAGGGTTGTACGAGCAGTACTTC,CASMTGTGLYEQYF
TRBV6-5,-,TRBJ2-2,TRBD2,TGTGCCAGCAAACTAGCGGGAGGAGGGGGCGGGGAGCTGTTTTTT,CASKLAGGGGGELFF
TRBV4-3,-,TRBJ2-2,TRBD2,TGCGCCAGCAGCCGCGCGGCGGGCGGGAGGAACACCGGGGAGCTGTTTTTT,CASSRAAGGRNTGELFF
TRBV6-5,-,TRBJ2-2,-,TGTGCCAGCAGCGATCCGGGAACCGGGGAGCTGTTTTTT,CASSDPGTGELFF
TRBV28,-,TRBJ1-2,-,TGTGCCAGCAGCACCCCCGGACAGCCCTACACCTTC,CASSTPGQPYTF